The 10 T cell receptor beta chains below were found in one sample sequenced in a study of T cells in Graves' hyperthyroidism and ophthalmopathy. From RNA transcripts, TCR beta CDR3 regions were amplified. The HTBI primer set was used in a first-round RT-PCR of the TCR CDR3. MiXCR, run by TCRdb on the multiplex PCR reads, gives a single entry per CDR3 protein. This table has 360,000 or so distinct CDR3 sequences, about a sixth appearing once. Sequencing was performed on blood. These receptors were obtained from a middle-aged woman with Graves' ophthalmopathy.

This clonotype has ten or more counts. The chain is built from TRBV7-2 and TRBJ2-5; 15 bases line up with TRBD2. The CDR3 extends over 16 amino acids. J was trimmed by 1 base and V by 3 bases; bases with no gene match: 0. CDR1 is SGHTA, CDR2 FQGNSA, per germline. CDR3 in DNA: TGTGCCAGCAGCTTGGGACTAGCGGGAGGCCAAGAGACCCAGTACTTC. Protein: CASSLGLAGGQETQYF.

The CDR3 nucleotides are TGTGCCCCCGGGACAGGGTTCGATCAGCCCCAGCATTTT. Translated: CAPGTGFDQPQHF. The chain uses TRBV6-4 and TRBJ1-5; 9 nucleotides agree with TRBD1. This CDR3 region has 13 residues. V shed 11 bases, J shed 5 bases, and the junction held 7 bases outside the gene matches. Germline CDR1 and CDR2: MRHNA and SNTAGT.

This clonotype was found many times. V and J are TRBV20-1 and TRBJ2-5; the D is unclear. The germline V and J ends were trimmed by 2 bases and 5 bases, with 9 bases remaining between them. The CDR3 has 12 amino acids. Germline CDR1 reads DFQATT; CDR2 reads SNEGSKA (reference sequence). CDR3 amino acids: CSARLGSETQYF. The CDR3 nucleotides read TGCAGTGCTAGATTGGGGTCGGAGACCCAGTACTTC.

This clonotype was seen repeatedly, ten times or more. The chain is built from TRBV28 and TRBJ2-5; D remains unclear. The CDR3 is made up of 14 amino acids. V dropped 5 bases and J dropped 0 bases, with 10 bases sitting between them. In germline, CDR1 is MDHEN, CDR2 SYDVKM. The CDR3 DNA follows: TGTGCCAGCAGTCAAGACGGAGACCAAGAGACCCAGTACTTC. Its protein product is CASSQDGDQETQYF.

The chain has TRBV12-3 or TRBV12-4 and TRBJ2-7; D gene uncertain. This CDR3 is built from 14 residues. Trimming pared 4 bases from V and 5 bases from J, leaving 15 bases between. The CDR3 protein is CASSYGVSSDEQYF. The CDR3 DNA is TGTGCCAGCAGTTATGGTGTCAGTAGTGACGAGCAGTACTTC.

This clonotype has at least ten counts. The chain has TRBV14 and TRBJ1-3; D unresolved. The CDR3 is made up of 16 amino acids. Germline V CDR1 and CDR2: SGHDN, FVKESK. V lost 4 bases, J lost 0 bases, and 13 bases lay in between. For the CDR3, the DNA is TGTGCCAGCAGCCGAGCTGGGCATTTCTCTGGAAACACCATATATTTT. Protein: CASSRAGHFSGNTIYF.

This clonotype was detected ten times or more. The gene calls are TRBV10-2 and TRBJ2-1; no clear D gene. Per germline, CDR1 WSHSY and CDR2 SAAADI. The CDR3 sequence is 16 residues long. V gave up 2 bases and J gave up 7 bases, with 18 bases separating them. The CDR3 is CASSERNRATGNEQFF. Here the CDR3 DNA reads TGCGCCAGCAGTGAGAGGAATCGGGCCACCGGTAATGAGCAGTTCTTC.

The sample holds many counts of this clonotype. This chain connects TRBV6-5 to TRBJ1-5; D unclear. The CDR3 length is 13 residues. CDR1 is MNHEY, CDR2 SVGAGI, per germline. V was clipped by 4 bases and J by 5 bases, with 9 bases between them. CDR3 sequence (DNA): TGTGCCAGCAGTTTTGATAAGTATCAGCCCCAGCATTTT. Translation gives CASSFDKYQPQHF.

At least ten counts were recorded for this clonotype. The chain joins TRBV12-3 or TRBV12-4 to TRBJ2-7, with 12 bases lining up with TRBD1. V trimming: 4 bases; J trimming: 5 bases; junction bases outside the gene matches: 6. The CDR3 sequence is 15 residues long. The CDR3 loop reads CASSSGQGAIDEQYF. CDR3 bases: TGTGCCAGCAGTTCGGGACAGGGGGCTATAGACGAGCAGTACTTC.

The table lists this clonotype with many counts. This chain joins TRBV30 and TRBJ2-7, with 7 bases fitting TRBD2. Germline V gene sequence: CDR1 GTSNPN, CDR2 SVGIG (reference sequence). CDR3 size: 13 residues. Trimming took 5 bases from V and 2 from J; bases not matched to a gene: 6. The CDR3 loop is CAWAREPAYEQYF. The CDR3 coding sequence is TGTGCCTGGGCGCGGGAGCCAGCCTACGAGCAGTACTTC.